The following is a T cell receptor (beta chain) sequence with its context. Profiling relied on immunoSEQ multiplex PCR, and the TCRdb table lists in-frame clones only, not all of them. The repertoire holds some 31,000 clones, with 89% as singletons. This specimen comes from a study of multiple sclerosis patients with progressive multifocal leukoencephalopathy. V was clipped by 2 bases and J by 1 base, with 11 bases between them. CDR1 and CDR2 from the germline V gene are MDHEN and SYDVKM. CDR3 length: 15 residues. Regarding time point: before natalizumab initiation. The T0 samples predate the first natalizumab infusion.

This sequence was found in a human donor with multiple sclerosis. The sample comprised PBMCs. V and J are TRBV28 and TRBJ1-1; D is undetermined. CDR3 in amino acids: CASSLPDTPNTEAFF. The CDR3 DNA follows: TGTGCCAGCAGTTTACCCGACACGCCGAACACTGAAGCTTTCTTT.